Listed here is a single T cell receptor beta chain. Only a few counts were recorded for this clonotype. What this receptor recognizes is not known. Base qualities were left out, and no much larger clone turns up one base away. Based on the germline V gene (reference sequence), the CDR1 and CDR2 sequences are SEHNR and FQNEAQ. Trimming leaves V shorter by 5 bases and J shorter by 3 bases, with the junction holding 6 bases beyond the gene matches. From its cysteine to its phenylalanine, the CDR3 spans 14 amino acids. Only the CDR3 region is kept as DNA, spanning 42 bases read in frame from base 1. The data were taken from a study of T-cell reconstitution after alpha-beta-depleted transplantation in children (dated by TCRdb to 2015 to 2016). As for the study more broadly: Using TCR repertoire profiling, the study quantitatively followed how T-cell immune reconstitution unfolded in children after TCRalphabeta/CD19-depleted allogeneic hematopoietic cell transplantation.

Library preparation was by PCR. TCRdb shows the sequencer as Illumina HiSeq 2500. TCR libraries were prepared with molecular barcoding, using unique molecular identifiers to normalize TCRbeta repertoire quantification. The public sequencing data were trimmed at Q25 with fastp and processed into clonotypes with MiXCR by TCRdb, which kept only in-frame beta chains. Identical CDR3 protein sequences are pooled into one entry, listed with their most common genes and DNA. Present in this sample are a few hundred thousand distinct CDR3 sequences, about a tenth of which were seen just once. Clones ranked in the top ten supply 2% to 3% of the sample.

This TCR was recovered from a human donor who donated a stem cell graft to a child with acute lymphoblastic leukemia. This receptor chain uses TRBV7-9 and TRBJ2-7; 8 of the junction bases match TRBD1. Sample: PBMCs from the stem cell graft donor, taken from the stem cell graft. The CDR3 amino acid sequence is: CASSRQGMFYEQYF. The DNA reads TGTGCCAGCAGCCGACAGGGGATGTTCTACGAGCAGTACTTC.